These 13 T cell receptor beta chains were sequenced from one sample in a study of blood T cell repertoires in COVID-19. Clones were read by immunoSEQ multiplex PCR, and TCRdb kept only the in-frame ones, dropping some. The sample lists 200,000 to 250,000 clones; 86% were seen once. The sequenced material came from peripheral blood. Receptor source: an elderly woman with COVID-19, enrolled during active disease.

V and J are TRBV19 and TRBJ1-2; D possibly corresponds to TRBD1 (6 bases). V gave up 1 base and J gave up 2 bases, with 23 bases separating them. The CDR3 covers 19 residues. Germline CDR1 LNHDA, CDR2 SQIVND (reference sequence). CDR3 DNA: TGTGCCAGTAGTATAGCGGGGGGCGGGTCGGCTCGCGAGAACTATGGCTACACCTTC. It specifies CASSIAGGGSARENYGYTF.

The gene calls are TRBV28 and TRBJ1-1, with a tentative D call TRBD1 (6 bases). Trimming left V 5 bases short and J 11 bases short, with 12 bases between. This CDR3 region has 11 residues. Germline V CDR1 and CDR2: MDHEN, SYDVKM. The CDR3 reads CASSTVRGAFF. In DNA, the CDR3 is TGTGCCAGCAGTACTGTAAGGGGGGCTTTCTTT.

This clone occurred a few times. CDR3 bases: TGTGCCAGCAGTTCTACAGGGGGTTCGGGCTCACCCCTCCACTTT. It translates to CASSSTGGSGSPLHF. The chain links TRBV5-4 to TRBJ1-6, with 8 bases identical to TRBD1. V shed 5 bases, J shed 10 bases, and the junction held 11 bases outside the gene matches. The V gene's germline CDR1 is SGHNT and CDR2 YYREEE (reference sequence). CDR3 size: 15 residues.

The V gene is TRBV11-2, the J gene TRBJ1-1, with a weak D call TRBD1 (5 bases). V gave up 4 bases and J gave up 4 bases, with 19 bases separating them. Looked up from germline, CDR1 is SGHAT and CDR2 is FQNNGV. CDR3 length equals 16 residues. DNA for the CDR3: TGTGCCAGCAGCTCCCCGCCCGGGGGTACGGCCACTGAAGCTTTCTTT. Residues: CASSSPPGGTATEAFF.

CDR3 amino acids: CASSRSGGETQYF. In DNA, the CDR3 is TGTGCCAGCAGCCGGAGCGGGGGAGAGACCCAGTACTTC. V is TRBV7-9 and J is TRBJ2-5; TRBD2 aligns across 8 bases. Looked up from germline, CDR1 is SEHNR and CDR2 is FQNEAQ (reference sequence). The CDR3 loop spans 13 amino acids. V was pared by 5 bases and J by 4 bases, with 3 bases of the junction left unmatched.

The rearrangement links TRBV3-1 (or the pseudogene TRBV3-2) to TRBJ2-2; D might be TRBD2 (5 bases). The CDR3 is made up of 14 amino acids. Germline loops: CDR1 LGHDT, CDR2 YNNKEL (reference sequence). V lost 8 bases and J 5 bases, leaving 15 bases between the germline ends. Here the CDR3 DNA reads TGTGCCAGCGCTCCGGGCCCGGGGACCGGGGAGCTGTTTTTT. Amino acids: CASAPGPGTGELFF.

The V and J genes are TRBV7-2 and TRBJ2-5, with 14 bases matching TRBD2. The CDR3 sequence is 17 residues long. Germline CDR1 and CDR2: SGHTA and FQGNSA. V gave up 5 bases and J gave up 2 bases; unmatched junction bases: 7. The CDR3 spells CASSRTSGGRTQETQYF. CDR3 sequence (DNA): TGTGCCAGCAGCCGGACTAGCGGGGGGCGAACTCAAGAGACCCAGTACTTC. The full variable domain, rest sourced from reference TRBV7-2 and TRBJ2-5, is GAGVSQSPSNKVTEKGKDVELRCDPISGHTALYWYRQSLGQGLEFLIYFQGNSAPDKSGLPSDRFSAERTGGSVSTLTIQRTQQEDSAVYLCASSRTSGGRTQETQYFGPGTRLLVL.

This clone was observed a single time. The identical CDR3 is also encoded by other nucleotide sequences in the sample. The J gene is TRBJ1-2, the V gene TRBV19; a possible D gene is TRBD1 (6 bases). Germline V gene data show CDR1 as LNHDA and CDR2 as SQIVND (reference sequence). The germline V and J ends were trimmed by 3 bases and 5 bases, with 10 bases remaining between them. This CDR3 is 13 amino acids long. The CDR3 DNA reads TGTGCCAGTAGTATCGACAGGAATTATGGCTACACCTTC. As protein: CASSIDRNYGYTF. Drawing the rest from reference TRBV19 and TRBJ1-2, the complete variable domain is DGGITQSPKYLFRKEGQNVTLSCEQNLNHDAMYWYRQDPGQGLRLIYYSQIVNDFQKGDIAEGYSVSREKKESFPLTVTSAQKNPTAFYLCASSIDRNYGYTFGSGTRLTVV.

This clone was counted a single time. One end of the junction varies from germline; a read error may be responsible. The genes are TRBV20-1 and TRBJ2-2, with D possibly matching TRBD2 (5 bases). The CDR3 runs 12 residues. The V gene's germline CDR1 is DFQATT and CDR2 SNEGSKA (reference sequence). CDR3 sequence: CSASREHRGAVF. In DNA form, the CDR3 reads TGCAGTGCTAGTCGGGAACACCGGGGAGCTGTTTTT.

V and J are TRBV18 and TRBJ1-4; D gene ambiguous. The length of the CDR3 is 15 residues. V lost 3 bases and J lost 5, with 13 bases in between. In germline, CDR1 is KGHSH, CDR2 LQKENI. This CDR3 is CASSPSLVGNEKLFF. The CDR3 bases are TGTGCCAGCTCACCGTCGCTTGTCGGGAATGAAAAACTGTTTTTT.

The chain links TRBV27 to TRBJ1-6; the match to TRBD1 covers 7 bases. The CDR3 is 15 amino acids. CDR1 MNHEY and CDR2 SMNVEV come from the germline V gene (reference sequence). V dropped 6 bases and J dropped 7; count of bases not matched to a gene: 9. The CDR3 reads CASRTDRVRNSPLHF. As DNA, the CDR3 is TGTGCCAGCAGGACTGACAGGGTTCGGAATTCACCCCTCCACTTT.

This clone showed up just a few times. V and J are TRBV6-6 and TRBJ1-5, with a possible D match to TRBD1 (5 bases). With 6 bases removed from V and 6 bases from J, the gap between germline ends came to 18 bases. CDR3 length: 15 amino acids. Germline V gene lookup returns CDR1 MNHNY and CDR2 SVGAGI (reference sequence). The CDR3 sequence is CASSRDQGKGQPQHF. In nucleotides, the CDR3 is TGTGCCAGCAGCCGCGACCAGGGTAAGGGTCAGCCCCAGCATTTT.

The CDR3 nucleotides are TGTGCCAGCAGTACCCTGGGGGAGGCTGGAAACACCATATATTTT. Translated: CASSTLGEAGNTIYF. The chain has TRBV28 and TRBJ1-3, with a tentative D call TRBD1 (5 bases). This CDR3 comprises 15 residues. V was clipped by 5 bases and J by 2 bases, with 13 bases between them. Germline loops: CDR1 MDHEN, CDR2 SYDVKM. The full variable domain, its missing parts supplied by reference TRBV28 and TRBJ1-3, is DVKVTQSSRYLVKRTGEKVFLECVQDMDHENMFWYRQDPGLGLRLIYFSYDVKMKEKGDIPEGYSVSREKKERFSLILESASTNQTSMYLCASSTLGEAGNTIYFGEGSWLTVV.